The source of this T cell receptor beta chain is a study of T cells after yellow fever vaccination. This clonotype came up a few times. Using its own MiXCR run on the 5' RACE reads, TCRdb lists one record per CDR3 protein. Seen here are 45,000 to 60,000 distinct CDR3 sequences, approximately 6.6% observed once, and the top ten hold roughly 26%. The sequence was collected from a man younger than 35 who received the YFV17D yellow fever vaccine. The material was CD8+ T cells not binding an NS4B(214-222) dextramer, sorted from PBMCs, obtained about 41 days after the first yellow fever vaccination.

The CDR3 bases are TGTGCCAGCAGCACCCCACATGCCCCCACGCCGAGGGATGAGCAGTTCTTC. Translated, it gives CASSTPHAPTPRDEQFF. The chain employs TRBV7-2 and TRBJ2-1; D is perhaps TRBD2 (5 bases). This CDR3 spans 17 amino acids. CDR1 and CDR2 from the germline V gene are SGHTA and FQGNSA. The V gene lost 5 bases and the J gene lost 8 bases, with 25 bases spanning the gap.